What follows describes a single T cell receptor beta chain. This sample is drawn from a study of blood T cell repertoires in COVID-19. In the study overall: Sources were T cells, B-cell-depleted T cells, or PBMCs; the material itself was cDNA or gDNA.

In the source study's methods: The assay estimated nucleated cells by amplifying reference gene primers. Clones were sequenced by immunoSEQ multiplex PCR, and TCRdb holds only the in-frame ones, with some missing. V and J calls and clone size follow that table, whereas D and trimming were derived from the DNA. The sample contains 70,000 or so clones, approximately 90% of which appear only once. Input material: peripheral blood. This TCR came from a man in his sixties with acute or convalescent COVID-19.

In nucleotides, the CDR3 is TGCAGCGCTCCGGGACAGGGGGAATCTGGCTACACCTTC. It encodes CSAPGQGESGYTF. V and J are TRBV29-1 and TRBJ1-2; TRBD1 matches 11 bases. The germline V gene encodes CDR1 SQVTM and CDR2 ANQGSEA. The V gene end was trimmed by 7 bases and the J gene end by 7 bases; junction bases not matched to a gene: 8. This CDR3 has 13 amino acids. The full variable domain, its missing parts supplied by reference TRBV29-1 and TRBJ1-2, is SAVISQKPSRDICQRGTSLTIQCQVDSQVTMMFWYRQQPGQSLTLIATANQGSEATYESGFVIDKFPISRPNLTFSTLTVSNMSPEDSSIYLCSAPGQGESGYTFGSGTRLTVV.